Listed below are T cell receptor beta chains from one sample, sequenced in a study of vaccination and CD4 T cells after COVID-19. Their cognate antigens are unknown. MiXCR, run by TCRdb on the PCR reads, gives a single entry per CDR3 protein. The sample records about 13,000 distinct CDR3 sequences, 43% being singletons. The specimen was cultured CD4+ T cells from blood. Receptors were obtained from a human donor with COVID-19. CDR3s include the opening cysteine and the closing phenylalanine or tryptophan. The D gene is left open where the match is weak. For some rows the clone size is stated as once, few or many, or as a class when expanded; others skip it.

v_gene: TRBV20-1; abundance: -; d_gene: TRBD2; j_gene: TRBJ2-5; CDR3aa: CSARLASGGGETQYF; CDR3nt: TGCAGTGCTAGACTAGCTAGCGGGGGAGGTGAGACCCAGTACTTC
v_gene: TRBV14; abundance: -; d_gene: -; j_gene: TRBJ1-1; CDR3aa: CASSSRLFTEAFF; CDR3nt: TGTGCCAGCAGCTCACGGTTGTTCACTGAAGCTTTCTTT
v_gene: TRBV5-8; abundance: -; d_gene: -; j_gene: TRBJ2-5; CDR3aa: CASSSRASTYRETQYF; CDR3nt: TGTGCCAGCAGCTCCCGGGCCTCTACCTACCGAGAGACCCAGTACTTC
v_gene: TRBV6-2/TRBV6-3; abundance: -; d_gene: TRBD1; j_gene: TRBJ1-6; CDR3aa: CASGLDDRGNSPLHF; CDR3nt: TGTGCCAGCGGACTAGATGACAGGGGGAATTCACCCCTCCACTTT
v_gene: TRBV7-2; abundance: few; d_gene: -; j_gene: TRBJ1-3; CDR3aa: CASSFDSGNTIYF; CDR3nt: TGTGCCAGCAGCTTCGACTCTGGAAACACCATATATTTT
v_gene: TRBV2; abundance: -; d_gene: -; j_gene: TRBJ1-1; CDR3aa: CASTLSRAENTEAFF; CDR3nt: TGTGCCAGCACTTTGTCCCGGGCCGAGAACACTGAAGCTTTCTTT
v_gene: TRBV19; abundance: few; d_gene: TRBD1; j_gene: TRBJ1-1; CDR3aa: CASRGQFPNTEAFF; CDR3nt: TGTGCCAGTAGGGGACAGTTTCCAAACACTGAAGCTTTCTTT
v_gene: TRBV7-2; abundance: -; d_gene: TRBD1; j_gene: TRBJ1-6; CDR3aa: CASSPRTGVGSPLHF; CDR3nt: TGTGCCAGCAGCCCCCGGACAGGTGTGGGATCACCCCTCCACTTT
v_gene: TRBV7-2; abundance: -; d_gene: TRBD1; j_gene: TRBJ2-1; CDR3aa: CASSFDRAVNEQFF; CDR3nt: TGTGCCAGCAGCTTCGACAGGGCTGTCAATGAGCAGTTCTTC
v_gene: TRBV28; abundance: -; d_gene: -; j_gene: TRBJ1-5; CDR3aa: CASNRQANQPQHF; CDR3nt: TGTGCCAGCAATCGACAGGCCAATCAGCCCCAGCATTTT
v_gene: TRBV6-4; abundance: -; d_gene: -; j_gene: TRBJ1-2; CDR3aa: CASSPTGSNYGYTF; CDR3nt: TGTGCCAGTTCCCCGACAGGATCAAACTATGGCTACACCTTC
v_gene: TRBV7-2; abundance: -; d_gene: -; j_gene: TRBJ2-7; CDR3aa: CASSPLSSFHEQYF; CDR3nt: TGTGCCAGCAGCCCACTGTCGTCTTTTCACGAGCAGTACTTC
v_gene: TRBV12-3/TRBV12-4; abundance: -; d_gene: -; j_gene: TRBJ1-3; CDR3aa: CASSPLGRRNTIYF; CDR3nt: TGTGCCAGCAGCCCCCTGGGACGGCGAAACACCATATATTTT
v_gene: TRBV7-8; abundance: -; d_gene: -; j_gene: TRBJ2-1; CDR3aa: CASSLARGAKFF; CDR3nt: TGTGCCAGCAGCTTAGCTCGGGGGGCGAAGTTCTTC
v_gene: TRBV20-1; abundance: -; d_gene: -; j_gene: TRBJ2-4; CDR3aa: CSCSGGADKNIQYF; CDR3nt: TGCAGCTGTAGTGGGGGGGCCGACAAAAACATTCAGTACTTC
v_gene: TRBV6-1; abundance: -; d_gene: -; j_gene: TRBJ1-2; CDR3aa: CASIGERNYGYTF; CDR3nt: TGTGCCAGCATAGGAGAGAGAAACTATGGCTACACCTTC
v_gene: TRBV5-1; abundance: -; d_gene: -; j_gene: TRBJ1-1; CDR3aa: CASSFLGGEAFF; CDR3nt: TGCGCCAGCAGCTTCCTGGGGGGGGAAGCTTTCTTT
v_gene: TRBV12-3/TRBV12-4; abundance: -; d_gene: TRBD1; j_gene: TRBJ1-2; CDR3aa: CASSRSVGTAGYTF; CDR3nt: TGTGCCAGCAGTCGCTCGGTCGGGACAGCCGGCTACACCTTC
v_gene: TRBV25-1; abundance: few; d_gene: -; j_gene: TRBJ1-2; CDR3aa: CASSEFVGNYGYTF; CDR3nt: TGTGCCAGCAGTGAATTTGTGGGGAACTATGGCTACACCTTC
v_gene: TRBV6-1; abundance: once; d_gene: -; j_gene: TRBJ2-7; CDR3aa: CASKTLSSQYF; CDR3nt: TGTGCCAGCAAGACCCTATCATCGCAGTACTTC
v_gene: TRBV6-1; abundance: -; d_gene: TRBD1; j_gene: TRBJ2-7; CDR3aa: CASTPSDRASYEQYF; CDR3nt: TGTGCCAGCACTCCATCCGACAGGGCCTCCTACGAGCAGTACTTC
v_gene: TRBV2; abundance: few; d_gene: -; j_gene: TRBJ2-7; CDR3aa: CASSGLQSAYEQYF; CDR3nt: TGTGCCAGCAGTGGGTTACAGTCCGCCTACGAGCAGTACTTC
v_gene: TRBV6-1; abundance: -; d_gene: TRBD1; j_gene: TRBJ2-4; CDR3aa: CASSQKGQGNIQYF; CDR3nt: TGTGCCAGCAGTCAAAAAGGACAGGGAAACATTCAGTACTTC
v_gene: TRBV29-1; abundance: -; d_gene: -; j_gene: TRBJ2-7; CDR3aa: CSATLTYEQYF; CDR3nt: TGCAGCGCTACGCTTACCTACGAGCAGTACTTC
v_gene: TRBV6-1; abundance: few; d_gene: -; j_gene: TRBJ1-1; CDR3aa: CASSRTGPLNTEAFF; CDR3nt: TGTGCCAGCAGCCGCACCGGGCCTCTGAACACTGAAGCTTTCTTT
v_gene: TRBV20-1; abundance: -; d_gene: TRBD1; j_gene: TRBJ1-5; CDR3aa: CSARDRSNSGQPQHF; CDR3nt: TGCAGTGCCCGGGACAGATCAAACTCGGGGCAGCCCCAGCATTTT